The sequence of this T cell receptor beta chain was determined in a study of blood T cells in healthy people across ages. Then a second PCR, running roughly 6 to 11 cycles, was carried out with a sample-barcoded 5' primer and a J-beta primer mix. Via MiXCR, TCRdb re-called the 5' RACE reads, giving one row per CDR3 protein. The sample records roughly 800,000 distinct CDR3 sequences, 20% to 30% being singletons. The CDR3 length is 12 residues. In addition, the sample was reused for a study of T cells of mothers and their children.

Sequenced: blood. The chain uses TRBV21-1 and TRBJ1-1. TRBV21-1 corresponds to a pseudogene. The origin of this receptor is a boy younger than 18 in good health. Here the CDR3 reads CAGQRERTEAFF. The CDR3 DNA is TGTGCCGGACAAAGGGAGCGCACTGAAGCTTTCTTT.